This T cell receptor (beta chain) was found in a study of T cell responses to AZD1222 COVID-19 vaccine. The germline V and J ends were trimmed by 1 base and 4 bases, with 17 bases remaining between them. Germline CDR1 reads GTSNPN; CDR2 reads SVGIG (reference sequence). The CDR3 is 15 residues long. Data came from immunoSEQ multiplex PCR; TCRdb stores just in-frame clones and leaves some out. Among about 180,000 clones listed, roughly 88% were seen once. The clonotype originates from an adult in good health. The J gene is TRBJ2-7, the V gene TRBV30; D possibly corresponds to TRBD1 (6 bases). The source was peripheral blood, collected on day 0 of AZD1222 vaccination. CDR3 coding DNA: TGTGCCTGGAGTGGGCAGGGGCTAAACCCTTACGAGCAGTACTTC. Amino acids: CAWSGQGLNPYEQYF.